This T cell receptor (beta chain) was captured by sequencing in a study of Graves' ophthalmopathy and Graves' hyperthyroidism. Findings and limits, study-wide: Most expanded clonotypes from thyroid (those above 0.001 frequency) were also found in blood.

The PBMCs originated from roughly 10 ml of fresh peripheral blood. The V gene lost 4 bases and the J gene lost 12 bases, with 13 bases spanning the gap. Germline V lookup: CDR1 SGHVS, CDR2 FQNEAQ. This CDR3 spans 12 amino acids. TCR beta CDR3 regions were amplified from RNA transcripts. Amplification began with first-round RT-PCR using HTBI primers, then second-round multiplex PCR was performed. MiXCR was run by TCRdb on the multiplex PCR reads, yielding one entry per CDR3 protein. The sample holds 40,000 or so distinct CDR3 sequences, roughly 50% seen once. Points on this clonotype: Antigen specificity is unknown.

The clonotype originates from an adult woman with stable Graves' hyperthyroidism. The rearrangement joins TRBV7-8 to TRBJ2-1; D possibly matches TRBD1 or TRBD2 (5 bases each). Source material: peripheral blood. This chain's CDR3 is CASSSYRDGQFF. The DNA of the CDR3 is TGTGCCAGCAGCTCTTACCGGGACGGGCAGTTCTTC.